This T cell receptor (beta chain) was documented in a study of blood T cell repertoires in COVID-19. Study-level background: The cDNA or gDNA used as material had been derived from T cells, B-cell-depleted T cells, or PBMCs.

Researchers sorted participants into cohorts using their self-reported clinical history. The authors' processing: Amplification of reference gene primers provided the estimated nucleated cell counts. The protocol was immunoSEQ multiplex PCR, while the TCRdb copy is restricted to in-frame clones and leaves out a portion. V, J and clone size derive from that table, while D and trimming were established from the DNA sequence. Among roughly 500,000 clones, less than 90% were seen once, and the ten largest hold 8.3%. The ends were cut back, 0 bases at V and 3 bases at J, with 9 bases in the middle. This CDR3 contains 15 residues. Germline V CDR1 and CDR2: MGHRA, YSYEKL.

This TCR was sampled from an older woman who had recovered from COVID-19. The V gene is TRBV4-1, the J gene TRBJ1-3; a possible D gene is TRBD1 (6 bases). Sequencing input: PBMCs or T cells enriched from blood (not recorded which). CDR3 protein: CASSQDRQDGNTIYF. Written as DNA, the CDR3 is TGCGCCAGCAGCCAAGATCGACAGGATGGAAACACCATATATTTT.